The 11 T cell receptor beta chains below come from one sample, sequenced in a study of regulatory T cells in long-lasting Graves disease. Libraries of TCR beta came from iRepertoire HTBI primers plus Arm-PCR of CDR3 regions. TCRdb reprocessed the multiplex PCR reads via MiXCR and lists one record per CDR3 protein. The table has approximately 400,000 distinct CDR3 sequences, over 14% seen once. Noted time point: newly diagnosed GD, antithyroid drugs for less than 3 months. The TCR library was made from RNA that had been extracted from PBMCs in TRIzol. Another study also made use of these data, one on T cells in Graves' hyperthyroidism and ophthalmopathy.

The sample here was peripheral blood mononuclear cells (PBMCs), taken at new diagnosis, from a patient treated with antithyroid drugs. The source of these receptors is a woman aged 40 to 50 with Graves disease.

The sample holds many counts of this clonotype. CDR3 amino acids: CATSSGTSGSWDNEQFF. CDR3 in DNA: TGTGCCACCAGCTCCGGGACTAGCGGGAGTTGGGACAATGAGCAGTTCTTC. V is TRBV15 and J is TRBJ2-1; 14 bases agree with TRBD2. CDR1 and CDR2 from the germline V gene are LNHNV and YYDKDF (reference sequence). After removal of 5 bases from V and 5 bases from J, the junction contained 8 bases not matched to a gene. CDR3 length equals 17 residues.

In its sample, this clonotype was seen a few times. V usage is TRBV3-1 and J usage is TRBJ2-7; D perhaps matches TRBD2 (6 bases). CDR3 length: 15 amino acids. Trimming removed 1 base at V and 3 bases at J, with 13 bases between. CDR1 is LGHDT and CDR2 is YNNKEL in the germline V gene (reference sequence). The CDR3 coding sequence is TGTGCCAGCAGCCAAGCCGGGACTCGGGGCTACGAGCAGTACTTC. Protein: CASSQAGTRGYEQYF.

The V call is TRBV12-3 or TRBV12-4, the J call TRBJ2-5, with D perhaps TRBD1 (6 bases). V was shortened by 6 bases and J by 4 bases, with 12 bases between the two germline ends. This CDR3 has 13 amino acids. For the CDR3, the DNA is TGTGCCAGCAGCTTTACAGGGTCAGAGACCCAGTACTTC. It codes for CASSFTGSETQYF.

This sequence joins TRBV3-1 and TRBJ1-5; D is unresolved. Trimming took 1 base from V and 6 from J, leaving 13 bases between them. The CDR3 spans 15 residues. The germline V gene encodes CDR1 LGHDT and CDR2 YNNKEL (reference sequence). CDR3 coding DNA: TGTGCCAGCAGCCAAGGAGTAGGGTGGAGTCAGCCCCAGCATTTT. This translates into CASSQGVGWSQPQHF.

Many counts were recorded for this clonotype. CDR3 DNA sequence: TGTGCCAGCAGCCCGATGACAGGGCCCTACGAGCAGTACTTC. This codes for CASSPMTGPYEQYF. The J gene is TRBJ2-7, the V gene TRBV5-4; 7 bases agree with TRBD1. There are 14 residues in the CDR3. Germline CDR1 reads SGHNT; CDR2 reads YYREEE (reference sequence). V shed 4 bases and J 2 bases; nucleotides not matched to a gene: 6. Variable domain in full (rest from reference TRBV5-4 and TRBJ2-7): ETGVTQSPTHLIKTRGQQVTLRCSSQSGHNTVSWYQQALGQGPQFIFQYYREEENGRGNFPPRFSGLQFPNYSSELNVNALELDDSALYLCASSPMTGPYEQYFGPGTRLTVT.

The V call is TRBV18, the J call TRBJ2-3, with TRBD2 identical over 9 bases. With 0 bases clipped from V and 1 base from J, the junction kept 5 bases outside the gene matches. CDR1 KGHSH and CDR2 LQKENI come from the germline V gene. The CDR3 covers 17 residues. The chain's CDR3 is CASSPPARTSGTDTQYF. The CDR3 bases are TGTGCCAGCTCACCACCCGCCCGGACTAGCGGCACAGATACGCAGTATTTT.

This clonotype was counted many times. The gene calls are TRBV27 and TRBJ2-7, with 8 positions matching TRBD1. The CDR3 contains 15 residues. With 2 bases clipped from V and 3 bases from J, the junction kept 6 bases outside the gene matches. CDR1 and CDR2 (germline): MNHEY, SMNVEV (reference sequence). This chain's CDR3 is CASSLVPGQGYEQYF. DNA of the CDR3: TGTGCCAGCAGTTTAGTCCCCGGACAGGGCTACGAGCAGTACTTC.

This clonotype was observed at least ten times. The chain has TRBV11-3 and TRBJ1-1; 9 bases agree with TRBD1. CDR1 is SGHNT and CDR2 is YENEEA in the germline V gene. V lost 4 bases and J lost 1; bases outside the gene matches: 1. This CDR3 is built from 14 residues. The CDR3 spells CASSYRGRNTEAFF. The CDR3 region has the DNA TGTGCCAGCAGCTACAGGGGGCGGAACACTGAAGCTTTCTTT.

This clonotype occurred many times. The V and J genes are TRBV20-1 and TRBJ2-1, with TRBD2 identical over 14 bases. The V segment lost 0 bases and the J segment 11 bases; nucleotides outside the gene matches: 9. The V gene's germline CDR1 is DFQATT and CDR2 SNEGSKA (reference sequence). The CDR3 length is 16 residues. The CDR3 is CSARDQGLAGEIQQFF. The CDR3 DNA reads TGCAGTGCTAGAGACCAGGGACTAGCGGGAGAAATTCAGCAGTTCTTC.

The chain couples TRBV7-8 to TRBJ2-7; 10 nucleotides agree with TRBD1. Germline V gene sequence: CDR1 SGHVS, CDR2 FQNEAQ. The CDR3 contains 18 residues. Unmatched junction bases numbered 15, after V lost 0 bases and J lost 7 bases. CDR3 coding DNA: TGTGCCAGCAGCTTAGCGCGAACGACAGGGGGCTCGACGGGGGAGCAGTACTTC. It codes for CASSLARTTGGSTGEQYF.

This clonotype has at least ten counts. The chain uses TRBV24-1 and TRBJ2-2; D is unclear. CDR1 KGHDR and CDR2 SFDVKD come from the germline V gene. Trimming took off 9 bases at V and 5 bases at J, with 15 bases between the two ends. The CDR3 has 14 residues. This chain's CDR3 is CATPPYPATGELFF. CDR3 DNA: TGTGCCACCCCCCCCTATCCCGCTACCGGGGAGCTGTTTTTT.